A single sample is the source of the 28 T cell receptor beta chains below, sequenced in a study of blood T cell repertoires in COVID-19. Assay used: immunoSEQ multiplex PCR; TCRdb lists only in-frame clones, some missing. The profile shows around 140,000 clones, about 80% of them singletons. The sequenced sample was peripheral blood. These receptors came from a man in his forties or fifties with acute or convalescent COVID-19.

V and J are TRBV4-1 and TRBJ2-1; 7 nucleotides agree with TRBD1. This CDR3 spans 14 amino acids. Unmatched junction bases numbered 15, after V lost 4 bases and J lost 15 bases. Germline-derived CDR1 and CDR2 are MGHRA and YSYEKL. This chain's CDR3 is CASSPTRTDREPFF. Written as DNA, the CDR3 is TGCGCCAGCAGCCCGACCCGAACTGACAGGGAACCGTTCTTC.

The chain joins TRBV19 to TRBJ2-2, with 11 nucleotides matching TRBD1. Germline loops: CDR1 LNHDA, CDR2 SQIVND (reference sequence). The CDR3 totals 17 residues. The junction had 6 bases not matched to a gene; V was cut back by 5 bases and J by 1 base. The CDR3 protein is CASSATGTGGNTGELFF. As DNA, the CDR3 is TGTGCCAGTAGTGCCACCGGGACAGGGGGGAACACCGGGGAGCTGTTTTTT.

This clone was observed once. The J gene is TRBJ1-5, the V gene TRBV9; D gene ambiguous. Trimming shortened V by 4 bases and J by 9 bases, and 17 bases separated the two germline ends. The CDR3 runs 14 residues. CDR1 is SGDLS, CDR2 YYNGEE, per germline. The CDR3 nucleotides read TGTGCCAGCAGCCCGAGTGAGGTCTTGGGGCCCCAGCATTTT. Its translation is CASSPSEVLGPQHF.

About this clone itself: Mismatch with germline at one junction end may stem from a read error. This chain links TRBV3-1 (or the pseudogene TRBV3-2) with TRBJ1-2; D is unclear. Germline V gene sequence: CDR1 LGHDT, CDR2 YNNKEL (reference sequence). The CDR3 is 12 residues long. The CDR3 region is CASSLDSYRYTF. The DNA of the CDR3 is TGTGCCAGCAGCCTTGACTCCTATCGCTACACCTTC.

This rearrangement joins TRBV13 to TRBJ1-5; D gene ambiguous. The CDR3 totals 14 residues. Deletions cut 5 bases from V and 4 bases from J, with 12 bases between. Germline V gene data show CDR1 as PRHDT and CDR2 as FYEKMQ (reference sequence). CDR3 nucleotide sequence: TGTGCCAGCAGCGGTTCGGGTACTAATCAGCCCCAGCATTTT. It translates to CASSGSGTNQPQHF.

The genes are TRBV19 and TRBJ1-5; a possible D gene is TRBD1 (6 bases). The CDR3 contains 16 residues. The germline CDR1 and CDR2 sequences are LNHDA and SQIVND (reference sequence). V gave up 9 bases and J gave up 0 bases, with 18 bases separating them. CDR3 amino acids: CASKGGGGPSNQPQHF. As DNA, the CDR3 is TGTGCCAGCAAAGGGGGGGGAGGACCTAGCAATCAGCCCCAGCATTTT. Together with reference TRBV19 and TRBJ1-5, the CDR3 gives the full variable domain: DGGITQSPKYLFRKEGQNVTLSCEQNLNHDAMYWYRQDPGQGLRLIYYSQIVNDFQKGDIAEGYSVSREKKESFPLTVTSAQKNPTAFYLCASKGGGGPSNQPQHFGDGTRLSIL.

The rearrangement links TRBV10-1 to TRBJ1-2; D ambiguous. Germline CDR1 WNHNN, CDR2 SYGVQD (reference sequence). The CDR3 consists of 13 residues. V was clipped by 6 bases and J by 0 bases, with 8 bases between them. In DNA, the CDR3 is TGCGCCAGCAGCAACGGGACTAACTATGGCTACACCTTC. It is translated as CASSNGTNYGYTF.

The chain couples TRBV3-1 (or the pseudogene TRBV3-2) to TRBJ2-7; D is undetermined. V shed 5 bases and J shed 3 bases, with 11 bases lying between them. This CDR3 has 13 residues. CDR1 LGHDT and CDR2 YNNKEL come from the germline V gene (reference sequence). The CDR3 coding sequence is TGTGCCAGCAGCTATAGAATCGGCTACGAGCAGTACTTC. It yields the protein CASSYRIGYEQYF.

The sample holds one count of this clone. The V gene is TRBV5-1, the J gene TRBJ2-1, with D tentatively TRBD1 (5 bases). CDR3 length: 13 residues. V lost 4 bases and J 7 bases, leaving 12 bases between the germline ends. Germline-derived CDR1 and CDR2 are SGHRS and YFSETQ. This CDR3 reads CASSVIRGNEQFF. The CDR3 bases are TGCGCCAGCAGCGTGATTAGGGGAAATGAGCAGTTCTTC. Filled out from reference TRBV5-1 and TRBJ2-1, the complete variable domain reads KAGVTQTPRYLIKTRGQQVTLSCSPISGHRSVSWYQQTPGQGLQFLFEYFSETQRNKGNFPGRFSGRQFSNSRSEMNVSTLELGDSALYLCASSVIRGNEQFFGPGTRLTVL.

The chain has TRBV7-2 and TRBJ2-7; perhaps TRBD2 as D (6 bases). Germline lookup yields CDR1 SGHTA and CDR2 FQGNSA. This CDR3 region has 15 residues. V lost 1 base, J lost 3 bases, and 13 bases lay in between. Here the CDR3 DNA reads TGTGCCAGCAGCTTAGATGCCGGGGGAGGCTACGAGCAGTACGTC. It yields the protein CASSLDAGGGYEQYV.

The chain combines TRBV10-3 with TRBJ2-7; 9 positions match TRBD1. Losses at the gene ends were 10 bases for V and 6 bases for J; bases not matched to a gene: 4. The V gene's germline CDR1 is ENHRY and CDR2 SYGVKD. The CDR3 runs 11 residues. The CDR3 protein is CATMDRGEQYV. CDR3 DNA sequence: TGTGCCACCATGGACAGGGGCGAGCAGTACGTC.

The rearrangement links TRBV19 to TRBJ2-5; 7 positions match TRBD2. Germline lookup yields CDR1 LNHDA and CDR2 SQIVND (reference sequence). J gave up 4 bases and V 3 bases, and 5 bases lay outside the gene matches. CDR3 length: 14 residues. The CDR3 loop reads CASSMGWEGETQYF. For the CDR3, the DNA is TGTGCCAGTAGTATGGGCTGGGAGGGAGAGACCCAGTACTTC.

The chain joins TRBV7-6 to TRBJ2-3; TRBD1 matches 10 bases. J gave up 4 bases and V 5 bases, and 9 bases lay outside the gene matches. In germline, CDR1 is SGHVS, CDR2 FNYEAQ. The CDR3 runs 16 residues. CDR3 amino acids: CASSPPGQGNPDTQYF. In nucleotides, the CDR3 is TGTGCCAGCAGCCCTCCGGGACAGGGGAACCCAGATACGCAGTATTTT.

The gene calls are TRBV12-3 or TRBV12-4 and TRBJ2-1, with D tentatively TRBD2 (5 bases). Trimming removed 0 bases at V and 12 bases at J, with 9 bases between. The CDR3 consists of 12 residues. In DNA form, the CDR3 reads TGTGCCAGCAGTTTAGCTGCGGGCGGGCAGTTCTTC. It translates to CASSLAAGGQFF.

The chain joins TRBV2 to TRBJ1-5; D is ambiguous. Germline V gene lookup returns CDR1 SNHLY and CDR2 FYNNEI. Trimming left V 6 bases short and J 7 bases short, with 10 bases between. This CDR3 is built from 12 residues. The CDR3 region is CASRGDGQPQHF. In DNA, the CDR3 is TGTGCCAGCAGAGGAGACGGGCAGCCCCAGCATTTT.

Relative to its sample, this clone is medium-sized. The chain links TRBV3-1 (or the pseudogene TRBV3-2) to TRBJ1-1; tentatively, D is TRBD1 (5 bases). The CDR3 totals 13 residues. Germline loops: CDR1 LGHDT, CDR2 YNNKEL (reference sequence). CDR3 sequence (DNA): TGTGCGAGCCGGGGGGGACTGAACACTGAAGCTTTCTTT. Amino acids: CASRGGLNTEAFF.

This sequence joins TRBV5-1 and TRBJ1-2; D might be TRBD1 (6 bases). Trimming removed 4 bases from V and 4 bases from J, with 17 bases in between. This CDR3 comprises 15 residues. The germline V gene encodes CDR1 SGHRS and CDR2 YFSETQ. The CDR3 loop is CASSDTRGRGYGYTF. The CDR3 coding sequence is TGCGCCAGCAGCGATACCAGAGGCAGGGGCTATGGCTACACCTTC. Supplemented by reference TRBV5-1 and TRBJ1-2, the full variable domain reads KAGVTQTPRYLIKTRGQQVTLSCSPISGHRSVSWYQQTPGQGLQFLFEYFSETQRNKGNFPGRFSGRQFSNSRSEMNVSTLELGDSALYLCASSDTRGRGYGYTFGSGTRLTVV.

The chain is built from TRBV5-1 and TRBJ1-2; maybe TRBD1 (5 bases). From germline, CDR1 is SGHRS and CDR2 YFSETQ. V lost 0 bases and J lost 0, with 9 bases in between. The CDR3 spans 15 residues. The CDR3, as DNA: TGCGCCAGCAGCTTGGACAGGATATCTAACTATGGCTACACCTTC. Protein product: CASSLDRISNYGYTF.

The chain is built from TRBV3-1 (or the pseudogene TRBV3-2) and TRBJ1-3; the D is unclear. Deletions cut 4 bases from V and 4 bases from J, with 11 bases between. Germline V gives CDR1 LGHDT, CDR2 YNNKEL (reference sequence). CDR3 length equals 14 residues. This CDR3 is CASSPSRSGNTIYF. As DNA, the CDR3 is TGTGCCAGCAGCCCGAGTCGTAGCGGAAACACCATATATTTT.

V gene TRBV11-3 combines with J gene TRBJ2-7; 8 bases are shared with TRBD1. The germline gives CDR1 SGHNT, CDR2 YENEEA. The CDR3 covers 16 residues. J gave up 6 bases and V 4 bases, and 14 bases lay outside the gene matches. The CDR3 protein is CASSSIQDRVPLEQYV. The CDR3 DNA reads as TGTGCCAGCAGCTCCATTCAGGACAGGGTCCCCCTCGAGCAGTACGTC.

The chain carries TRBV24-1 and TRBJ1-2, with a tentative D call TRBD1 (6 bases). This CDR3 contains 12 residues. With 0 bases removed from V and 8 bases from J, the gap between germline ends came to 6 bases. Germline V gives CDR1 KGHDR, CDR2 SFDVKD. DNA of the CDR3: TGTGCCACCAGTGATTTGCAGGGGGGCTACACCTTC. Its protein product is CATSDLQGGYTF.

The chain combines TRBV7-8 with TRBJ1-6; D perhaps matches TRBD1 (5 bases). From germline, CDR1 is SGHVS and CDR2 FQNEAQ. There are 14 residues in the CDR3. V was clipped by 2 bases and J by 9 bases, with 11 bases between them. CDR3 sequence: CASSLQGEGSPLHF. The CDR3 DNA follows: TGTGCCAGCAGCTTACAAGGGGAGGGTTCACCCCTCCACTTT.

This clone was seen a few times. V usage is TRBV9 and J usage is TRBJ1-3, with D hard to call. The ends were cut back, 0 bases at V and 2 bases at J, with 9 bases in the middle. CDR3 length equals 15 residues. Germline values: CDR1 SGDLS, CDR2 YYNGEE. The CDR3 spells CASSVGAQPGNTIYF. DNA of the CDR3: TGTGCCAGCAGCGTAGGGGCGCAGCCTGGAAACACCATATATTTT.

This chain links TRBV11-2 with TRBJ1-2; 10 positions agree with TRBD1. Trimming removed 5 bases from V and 8 bases from J; junction bases left unmatched: 14. The germline gives CDR1 SGHAT, CDR2 FQNNGV. This CDR3 contains 16 residues. CDR3 residues: CASSPVFGGTGDGYTF. The CDR3 DNA sequence: TGTGCCAGCAGCCCCGTCTTCGGGGGGACAGGGGACGGCTACACCTTC. The full variable domain, its missing parts supplied by reference TRBV11-2 and TRBJ1-2, is EAGVAQSPRYKIIEKRQSVAFWCNPISGHATLYWYQQILGQGPKLLIQFQNNGVVDDSQLPKDRFSAERLKGVDSTLKIQPAKLEDSAVYLCASSPVFGGTGDGYTFGSGTRLTVV.

This clone was recorded a few times. Other nucleotide sequences from this sample produce the same CDR3. The rearrangement links TRBV28 to TRBJ1-2; 7 positions match TRBD1. Per the germline V gene, CDR1 is MDHEN and CDR2 is SYDVKM. J was trimmed by 2 bases and V by 6 bases; bases with no gene match: 3. This CDR3 comprises 13 residues. The CDR3 DNA reads TGTGCCAGCAGCCCGACAGGGAACTATGGCTACACCTTC. Its translation is CASSPTGNYGYTF.

The gene calls are TRBV3-1 (or the pseudogene TRBV3-2) and TRBJ2-3; D is unresolved. Germline V gene sequence: CDR1 LGHDT, CDR2 YNNKEL (reference sequence). The germline V and J ends were trimmed by 4 bases and 4 bases, with 9 bases remaining between them. The CDR3 is 13 residues long. The CDR3 bases are TGTGCCAGCAGCCGAGACTCCCCAGATACGCAGTATTTT. Translation gives CASSRDSPDTQYF.

Only one count was recorded for this clone. The genes are TRBV11-2 and TRBJ2-5; 9 bases fit TRBD1. The CDR3 has 13 amino acids. Trimming removed 5 bases from V and 4 bases from J; junction bases left unmatched: 2. The V gene's germline CDR1 is SGHAT and CDR2 FQNNGV. In nucleotides, the CDR3 is TGTGCCAGCAGCAGGGACAGGGTAGAGACCCAGTACTTC. As protein: CASSRDRVETQYF.

This clone was detected only once. V and J are TRBV30 and TRBJ2-2; D might be TRBD2 (5 bases). The CDR3 extends over 15 amino acids. Trimming left V 8 bases short and J 4 bases short, with 20 bases between. CDR1 and CDR2 (germline): GTSNPN, SVGIG (reference sequence). The CDR3 coding sequence is TGTGCCACCCAACCGAGACTAACATTCACCGGGGAGCTGTTTTTT. It yields the protein CATQPRLTFTGELFF.